These 20 T cell receptor beta chains originate from one sample sequenced in a study of T-cell reconstitution after alpha-beta-depleted transplantation in children. During its preparation, the TCRbeta library received unique molecular identifiers. TCRdb itself ran the PCR reads through MiXCR, one entry per CDR3 protein. The repertoire has roughly 52,000 distinct CDR3 sequences, 5.5% to 7.5% of them found once; the top ten carry around 30%. Sequencing used PBMCs, mostly from graft donor cells, obtained 60 days after TCRalphabeta/CD19-depleted stem cell transplant. The receptors were sampled from a female patient between 2 and 10 years old who had a stem cell transplant for aplastic anemia, so the T cells may come from the graft donor.

In this sample, this clonotype turned up many times. The chain uses TRBV9 and TRBJ2-3; TRBD2 agrees at 10 bases. In germline, CDR1 is SGDLS, CDR2 YYNGEE. The CDR3 runs to 15 residues. V shed 0 bases, J shed 5 bases, and the junction held 3 bases outside the gene matches. The CDR3 DNA reads TGTGCCAGCAGCGTAGCTAGCGGGGGTCAAGATACGCAGTATTTT. Its protein product is CASSVASGGQDTQYF.

This clonotype was seen more than once but under ten times. This chain connects TRBV30 to TRBJ2-7, with D unclear. In germline, CDR1 is GTSNPN, CDR2 SVGIG (reference sequence). The CDR3 extends over 11 amino acids. The ends were cut back, 7 bases at V and 2 bases at J, with 9 bases in the middle. The CDR3 reads CASDLPYEQYF. CDR3 nucleotide sequence: TGTGCCTCCGACTTGCCCTACGAGCAGTACTTC. The full variable domain, its missing parts supplied by reference TRBV30 and TRBJ2-7, is SQTIHQWPATLVQPVGSPLSLECTVEGTSNPNLYWYRQAAGRGLQLLFYSVGIGQISSEVPQNLSASRPQDRQFILSSKKLLLSDSGFYLCASDLPYEQYFGPGTRLTVT.

This clonotype was recorded many times. The V gene is TRBV27, the J gene TRBJ2-2; 9 nucleotides align to TRBD1. The V segment lost 2 bases and the J segment 3 bases; nucleotides outside the gene matches: 1. This CDR3 has 15 residues. CDR1 is MNHEY and CDR2 is SMNVEV in the germline V gene (reference sequence). The CDR3 protein is CASSLRTGDTGELFF. CDR3 in DNA: TGTGCCAGCAGTTTAAGGACAGGGGACACCGGGGAGCTGTTTTTT.

This clonotype was recorded many times. This chain links TRBV20-1 with TRBJ1-2; TRBD1 matches at 9 bases. Germline V lookup: CDR1 DFQATT, CDR2 SNEGSKA (reference sequence). The CDR3 runs to 14 residues. V lost 1 base, J lost 4 bases, and 4 bases stayed unmatched. The CDR3 loop reads CSARVPGQGYGYTF. Written as DNA, the CDR3 is TGCAGTGCTAGAGTACCGGGACAGGGCTATGGCTACACCTTC.

The rearrangement links TRBV30 to TRBJ1-3; D unclear. This CDR3 contains 14 residues. Germline CDR1 is GTSNPN and CDR2 is SVGIG (reference sequence). Trimming left V 4 bases short and J 2 bases short, with 12 bases between. The CDR3 DNA follows: TGTGCCTGGACAGTTGGGGTAACTGGAAACACCATATATTTT. This sequence encodes CAWTVGVTGNTIYF. The variable domain in full, completed from reference TRBV30 and TRBJ1-3, reads SQTIHQWPATLVQPVGSPLSLECTVEGTSNPNLYWYRQAAGRGLQLLFYSVGIGQISSEVPQNLSASRPQDRQFILSSKKLLLSDSGFYLCAWTVGVTGNTIYFGEGSWLTVV.

CDR3: CASYRTGRASPLHF. Written as DNA, the CDR3 is TGTGCCAGCTACCGGACGGGACGAGCATCACCCCTCCACTTT. The V and J genes are TRBV11-1 and TRBJ1-6, with a weak D call TRBD1 (5 bases). Germline lookup yields CDR1 SGHAT and CDR2 FQDESV (reference sequence). The length of the CDR3 is 14 residues. Trimming removed 8 bases from V and 10 bases from J, with 18 bases in between.

This clonotype came up many times. The chain carries TRBV7-2 and TRBJ1-6, with D unclear. V was shortened by 4 bases and J by 6 bases, with 13 bases between the two germline ends. This CDR3 has 15 amino acids. The germline V gene encodes CDR1 SGHTA and CDR2 FQGNSA. The CDR3 nucleotides are TGTGCCAGCAGCTCGTACGGACCCCCTAATTCACCCCTCCACTTT. Protein sequence: CASSSYGPPNSPLHF.

This clonotype was observed at least ten times. The chain uses TRBV5-1 and TRBJ2-2, with D hard to call. Per germline, CDR1 SGHRS and CDR2 YFSETQ. V was clipped by 1 base and J by 0 bases, with 7 bases between them. This CDR3 has 15 amino acids. CDR3 DNA: TGCGCCAGCAGCTTGCAGTCCGCGAACACCGGGGAGCTGTTTTTT. It specifies CASSLQSANTGELFF.

There are a few counts of this clonotype. The V and J genes are TRBV7-6 and TRBJ2-1; D is undetermined. Between the trimmed V and J ends, which lost 3 bases and 10 bases, there was a span of 19 bases. This CDR3 region has 15 residues. In germline, CDR1 is SGHVS, CDR2 FNYEAQ. The CDR3 protein is CASSLKRQGSDEQFF. The CDR3, as DNA: TGTGCCAGCAGCTTGAAACGACAAGGGTCCGACGAGCAGTTCTTC.

By its share, this clonotype is medium-sized (0.01 to 0.1%). The chain recombines TRBV9 with TRBJ2-2, with 7 bases matching TRBD2. V shed 6 bases and J 1 base; nucleotides not matched to a gene: 9. Germline CDR1 and CDR2: SGDLS and YYNGEE. This CDR3 has 16 residues. The CDR3 protein is CASTHEASGNTGELFF. Written as DNA, the CDR3 is TGTGCCAGCACCCATGAGGCTAGCGGGAACACCGGGGAGCTGTTTTTT.

This clonotype was counted at least ten times. This chain links TRBV28 with TRBJ1-5, with 7 bases fitting TRBD1. J lost 0 bases, V lost 5 bases, and 7 bases had no gene match. CDR3 length equals 16 residues. Germline V gene sequence: CDR1 MDHEN, CDR2 SYDVKM. The CDR3 loop is CASSGTARNSNQPQHF. CDR3 DNA: TGTGCCAGCAGTGGGACAGCTAGGAATAGCAATCAGCCCCAGCATTTT.

This clonotype appeared many times. The rearrangement uses TRBV20-1 and TRBJ2-5; TRBD2 aligns across 8 bases. The CDR3 sequence is 13 residues long. Germline assignment: CDR1 DFQATT and CDR2 SNEGSKA (reference sequence). V shed 1 base and J 4 bases; nucleotides not matched to a gene: 2. The DNA of the CDR3 is TGCAGTGCTAGAGGGCTAGCGGGAGAGACCCAGTACTTC. Translating it yields CSARGLAGETQYF.

This clonotype came up many times. The gene calls are TRBV20-1 and TRBJ1-1; no firm D call. The germline gives CDR1 DFQATT, CDR2 SNEGSKA (reference sequence). The CDR3 has 11 residues. V lost 4 bases to trimming and J lost 1 base, with 4 bases between them. CDR3 nucleotide sequence: TGCAGTGCTACAGGGAACACTGAAGCTTTCTTT. It yields the protein CSATGNTEAFF.

There are a few counts of this clonotype. The CDR3 DNA reads TGTGCCAGCAGTTTAAGGGCCTATGGCTACACCTTC. Its protein product is CASSLRAYGYTF. The chain carries TRBV28 and TRBJ1-2, with D uncertain. V lost 2 bases and J lost 4, with 5 bases in between. This CDR3 has 12 residues. CDR1 MDHEN and CDR2 SYDVKM come from the germline V gene.

This clonotype was recorded many times. The CDR3 region is CASSLILDNFYGYTF. DNA of the CDR3: TGTGCCAGCAGTTTAATATTGGATAATTTCTATGGCTACACCTTC. The chain combines TRBV28 with TRBJ1-2; no clear D. There are 15 residues in the CDR3. From germline, CDR1 is MDHEN and CDR2 SYDVKM. Trimming took 2 bases from V and 4 from J, leaving 14 bases between them.

This clonotype was seen at least ten times. The CDR3 spells CASSFWRERKNTGELFF. DNA of the CDR3: TGTGCCAGCAGTTTTTGGCGGGAAAGAAAGAACACCGGGGAGCTGTTTTTT. The rearrangement uses TRBV28 and TRBJ2-2; tentative D call: TRBD2 (6 bases). The V gene's germline CDR1 is MDHEN and CDR2 SYDVKM. The CDR3 is 17 residues long. Trimming pared 3 bases from V and 1 base from J, leaving 15 bases between.

This clonotype has a handful of counts. V usage is TRBV28 and J usage is TRBJ1-4; no reliable D call. The V gene's germline CDR1 is MDHEN and CDR2 SYDVKM. There are 15 residues in the CDR3. Trimming removed 7 bases at V and 5 bases at J, with 17 bases between. Written as DNA, the CDR3 is TGTGCCAGCAACTTCAGAAGGACTCGGAATGAAAAACTGTTTTTT. The encoded protein is CASNFRRTRNEKLFF.

This chain connects TRBV11-2 to TRBJ2-3; D gene ambiguous. V was clipped by 1 base and J by 5 bases, with 10 bases between them. The CDR3 runs 14 residues. Germline V CDR1 and CDR2: SGHAT, FQNNGV. The CDR3 DNA sequence: TGTGCCAGCAGCTTAGGTCCCTCGGGAGATACGCAGTATTTT. Encoded protein: CASSLGPSGDTQYF.

This clonotype was seen many times. The CDR3 DNA follows: TGTGCCAGCAGTCCTGGCCCAGGTTTCACCTACGAGCAGTACTTC. Amino acid sequence: CASSPGPGFTYEQYF. The chain carries TRBV7-2 and TRBJ2-7, with D unresolved. The ends were cut back, 6 bases at V and 2 bases at J, with 17 bases in the middle. This CDR3 spans 15 amino acids. Germline V gene sequence: CDR1 SGHTA, CDR2 FQGNSA.

This clonotype was found a few times. The chain carries TRBV28 and TRBJ2-7; D gene uncertain. V dropped 3 bases and J dropped 3 bases, with 12 bases sitting between them. The germline gives CDR1 MDHEN, CDR2 SYDVKM. The CDR3 is 14 residues long. This CDR3 reads CASSLGRAIYEQYF. The CDR3 DNA reads TGTGCCAGCAGTTTGGGTCGGGCTATCTACGAGCAGTACTTC.